This record concerns one TCR beta chain sequence. The source of the sample is a study of blood T cell repertoires in COVID-19. Produced via immunoSEQ multiplex PCR; TCRdb's table is partial and in-frame only. The data contain under 100,000 clones, about four fifths of them singletons. After removal of 4 bases from V and 8 bases from J, the junction contained 11 bases not matched to a gene. This CDR3 is built from 15 residues. From germline, CDR1 is SGHTS and CDR2 YDEGEE. Specimen: peripheral blood. This receptor was obtained from a man in his sixties with acute or convalescent COVID-19. This rearrangement joins TRBV5-8 to TRBJ2-4; 8 positions match TRBD1. CDR3 residues: CASSPGTGRVDIQYF. In DNA, the CDR3 is TGTGCCAGCAGCCCCGGGACAGGAAGGGTAGACATTCAGTACTTC.